These 8 T cell receptor beta chains share one sample of origin, sequenced in a study of tumor and adjacent non-tumor tissue in lung cancer. The library came from three nested PCR rounds adapted from ARM-PCR protocols. TCRdb reprocessed the multiplex PCR reads via MiXCR and lists one record per CDR3 protein. The top ten clones hold 15% to 20% of a sample with approximately 110,000 distinct CDR3 sequences, about 65% of them seen once. This sample's RNA came from whole unsorted tissue. More than 3 cm separated this lung sample from the edge of the tumor. The sequencing sample was made of distant non-tumor lung tissue. The receptors shown here come from a man in his fifties or sixties with non-small cell lung cancer.

This clonotype showed up just a few times. Since a much larger clone is just one base distant, this may be a read error. The chain is built from TRBV19 and TRBJ2-7; maybe TRBD1 (5 bases). Trimming pared 10 bases from V and 3 bases from J, leaving 19 bases between. Germline V CDR1 and CDR2: LNHDA, SQIVND (reference sequence). CDR3 length: 14 amino acids. CDR3 bases: TGTGCCACAGCCCCCGACAGTCACCACTACGAGCAGTACTTC. Protein product: CATAPDSHHYEQYF.

This clonotype has only one observation. A read error may explain this, as a much larger clone is one base away. The rearrangement uses TRBV5-1 and TRBJ2-3; no clear D. The CDR3 consists of 11 residues. Germline V gives CDR1 SGHRS, CDR2 YFSETQ. DNA for the CDR3: TGCGTCAGCAGCTTAAGAGATACGCAGTATTTT. This gives the protein CVSSLRDTQYF.

CDR3 in DNA: TGTGCCAGCGGCGAGCAGGGAGGCGAAAAACTGTTTTTT. This gives the protein CASGEQGGEKLFF. The gene calls are TRBV7-8 and TRBJ1-4; a possible D gene is TRBD1 (5 bases). Trimming took 8 bases from V and 8 from J, leaving 15 bases between them. Germline loops: CDR1 SGHVS, CDR2 FQNEAQ. The CDR3 covers 13 residues.

For this clonotype: The junction shows a germline mismatch at one end, possibly a read error. This chain links TRBV6-5 with TRBJ1-1; tentatively, D is TRBD1 (5 bases). The CDR3 contains 16 residues. Germline CDR1 reads MNHEY; CDR2 reads SVGAGI. CDR3 in amino acids: CTSSVMQPGEGTEAFF. CDR3 in DNA: TGTACCAGCAGTGTGATGCAGCCGGGAGAGGGGACCGAAGCTTTCTTT.

As regards this clonotype: Given a much more abundant clone one base away, this may be a read error. The V and J genes are TRBV20-1 and TRBJ2-6, with no clear D. V was pared by 3 bases and J by 3 bases, with 6 bases between. Germline CDR1 and CDR2: DFQATT and SNEGSKA (reference sequence). This CDR3 region has 13 residues. CDR3 bases: TGCAGTGCTAGTCCTCATGGGGCCAACGTCCTGACTTTC. This encodes CSASPHGANVLTF.

As concerns this clonotype: Possible read error: a much larger clone is one base away. The CDR3 DNA reads as TGTGCCAGCAGCCCGGGGAATGGAGGAAGCGGGAGGGTCGACGAGCAGTACTTC. This translates into CASSPGNGGSGRVDEQYF. The V call is TRBV7-9, the J call TRBJ2-7; TRBD2 aligns across 10 bases. The CDR3 contains 18 residues. The J segment lost 5 bases and the V segment lost 5 bases, leaving 18 bases of the junction unmatched. Germline-derived CDR1 and CDR2 are SEHNR and FQNEAQ (reference sequence). Variable domain in full (rest from reference TRBV7-9 and TRBJ2-7): DTGVSQNPRHKITKRGQNVTFRCDPISEHNRLYWYRQTLGQGPEFLTYFQNEAQLEKSRLLSDRFSAERPKGSFSTLEIQRTEQGDSAMYLCASSPGNGGSGRVDEQYFGPGTRLTVT.

Points on this clonotype: A read error is possible here, since a much larger clone lies one base away. CDR3 residues: CSASIRVVGEQYF. The CDR3 DNA reads TGCAGTGCTAGTATACGGGTGGTCGGCGAGCAGTACTTC. The rearrangement uses TRBV20-1 and TRBJ2-7; no firm D call. Germline V gene data show CDR1 as DFQATT and CDR2 as SNEGSKA (reference sequence). Trimming stripped 3 bases from V and 6 bases from J, with 15 bases between. This CDR3 comprises 13 residues.

Here the CDR3 reads CASSRVRGSNSPLHF. CDR3 sequence (DNA): TGTGCCAGTAGTAGAGTCCGGGGGAGCAACTCACCCCTCCACTTT. The chain employs TRBV19 and TRBJ1-6; D is perhaps TRBD1 (5 bases). CDR1 and CDR2 from the germline V gene are LNHDA and SQIVND (reference sequence). Trimming left V 4 bases short and J 10 bases short, with 17 bases between. The CDR3 has 15 amino acids.